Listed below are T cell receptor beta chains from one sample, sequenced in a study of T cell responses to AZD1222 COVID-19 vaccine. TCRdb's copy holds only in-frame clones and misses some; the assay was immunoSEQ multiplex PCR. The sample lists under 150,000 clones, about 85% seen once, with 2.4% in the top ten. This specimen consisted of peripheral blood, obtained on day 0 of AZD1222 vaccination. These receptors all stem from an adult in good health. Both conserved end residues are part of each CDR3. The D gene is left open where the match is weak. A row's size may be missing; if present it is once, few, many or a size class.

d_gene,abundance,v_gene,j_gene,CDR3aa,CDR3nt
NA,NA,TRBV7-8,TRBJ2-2,CASSLGQVNTGELFF,TGTGCCAGCAGCTTAGGGCAGGTCAACACCGGGGAGCTGTTTTTT
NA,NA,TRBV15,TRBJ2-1,CATSLVRGSYNEQFF,TGTGCCACCAGCCTCGTAAGGGGATCCTACAATGAGCAGTTCTTC
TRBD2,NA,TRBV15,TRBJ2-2,CATSPPSGGSHGELFF,TGTGCCACCAGCCCCCCCTCGGGGGGGAGTCACGGGGAGCTGTTTTTT
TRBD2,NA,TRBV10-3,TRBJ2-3,CAISGLAGYTDTQYF,TGTGCCATCAGCGGACTAGCGGGATATACAGATACGCAGTATTTT
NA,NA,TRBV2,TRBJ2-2,CASSGRDTGELFF,TGTGCCAGCAGTGGCCGGGACACCGGGGAGCTGTTTTTT
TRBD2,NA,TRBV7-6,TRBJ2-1,CASSLGLAGSYNEQFF,TGTGCCAGCAGCTTAGGGCTAGCGGGCTCCTACAATGAGCAGTTCTTC
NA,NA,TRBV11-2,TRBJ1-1,CASGQRLGAFF,TGTGCCAGCGGGCAGCGCTTAGGAGCTTTCTTT
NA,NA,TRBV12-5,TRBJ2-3,CASGLAVSTDTQYF,TGTGCTAGTGGTTTAGCGGTTAGCACAGATACGCAGTATTTT
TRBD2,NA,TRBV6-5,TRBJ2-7,CASTSSASGSYEQYF,TGTGCCAGCACTAGCTCGGCTAGCGGGAGCTACGAGCAGTACTTC
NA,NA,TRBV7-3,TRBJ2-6,CASSPRVGGAGANVLTF,TGTGCCAGCAGCCCAAGGGTCGGGGGCGCTGGGGCCAACGTCCTGACTTTC
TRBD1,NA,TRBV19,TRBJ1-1,CASLYRGRTEAFF,TGTGCCAGTCTTTACAGGGGGCGCACTGAAGCTTTCTTT
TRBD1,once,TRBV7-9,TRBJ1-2,CASSPPGQGDYGYTF,TGTGCCAGCAGCCCCCCTGGACAGGGAGATTATGGCTACACCTTC
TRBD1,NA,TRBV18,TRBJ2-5,CASSPGQKETQYF,TGTGCCAGCTCACCGGGACAGAAAGAGACCCAGTACTTC
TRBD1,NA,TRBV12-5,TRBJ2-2,CASGPGTGYTGELFF,TGTGCTAGTGGTCCGGGGACAGGGTACACCGGGGAGCTGTTTTTT
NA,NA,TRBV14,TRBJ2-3,CASSQPPPVDTQYF,TGTGCCAGCAGCCAACCTCCCCCGGTAGATACGCAGTATTTT
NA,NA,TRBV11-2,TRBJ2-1,CASSLDGGSQGEQFF,TGTGCCAGCAGCTTAGACGGCGGCTCACAGGGCGAGCAGTTCTTC
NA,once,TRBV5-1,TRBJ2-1,CASSSPDRLVSYNEQFF,TGCGCCAGCAGCTCCCCGGATCGCCTTGTCTCCTACAATGAGCAGTTCTTC
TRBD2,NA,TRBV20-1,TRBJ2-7,CSASGTRTSGRYEQYF,TGCAGTGCTAGTGGGACTCGGACTAGCGGGAGGTACGAGCAGTACTTC
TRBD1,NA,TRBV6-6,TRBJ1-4,CASSTDRVGPNEKLFF,TGTGCCAGCAGTACGGACAGGGTGGGCCCTAATGAAAAACTGTTTTTT
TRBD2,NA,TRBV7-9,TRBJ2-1,CASSLAIAGAGYNEQFF,TGTGCCAGCAGCTTAGCGATAGCGGGAGCGGGCTACAATGAGCAGTTCTTC
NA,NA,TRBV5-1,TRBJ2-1,CASSLSGTLGEQFF,TGCGCCAGCAGCTTGTCCGGGACTCTGGGTGAGCAGTTCTTC